This TCR beta chain was sequenced for a study of blood T cell repertoires in COVID-19. This table comes from immunoSEQ multiplex PCR, and its TCRdb copy is limited to in-frame clones, with some not included. This sample carries about 59,000 clones, around 86% of them seen once, and the ten largest clones take 3.5%. The CDR3 has 15 amino acids. Germline V gene data show CDR1 as SGDLS and CDR2 as YYNGEE. V lost 2 bases and J lost 1, with 12 bases in between. Sequences were obtained from peripheral blood. This sequence joins TRBV9 and TRBJ1-1; the D gene is possibly TRBD1 (6 bases). This TCR was sampled from a woman of 80 years or more with acute or convalescent COVID-19. CDR3 in amino acids: CASSVEDRRNTEAFF. CDR3 sequence (DNA): TGTGCCAGCAGCGTGGAAGACAGGAGGAACACTGAAGCTTTCTTT.